This entry describes one T cell receptor beta chain. Antigen: not known. This entry comes from a study of T cell repertoires in cytomegalovirus infection. Looking at the study overall: Recently described HLA-C-restricted plus well-studied HLA-B-restricted CMV epitopes were used.

TCRdb reprocessed the reads with MiXCR, giving one entry per CDR3 protein. The sample has about 770,000 distinct CDR3 sequences, about 29% seen once; the top ten hold about an eighth. This sequence originates from a human donor in good health (CMV status not recorded). Some clones in this sample may be carry-over from other donors' samples. Here the sequenced sample was cultured CD8+ T cells from PBMCs, taken from culture after CMV antigen stimulation.

The CDR3 region is CASSQKTDGNTEAFF. Written as DNA, the CDR3 is TGTGCCAGCAGTCAGAAGACAGACGGGAACACTGAAGCTTTCTTT. This rearrangement joins TRBV27 to TRBJ1-1, with D perhaps matching TRBD1 (5 bases). Germline-derived CDR1 and CDR2 are MNHEY and SMNVEV (reference sequence). The V gene lost 5 bases and the J gene lost 1 base, with 14 bases spanning the gap. The CDR3 contains 15 residues.